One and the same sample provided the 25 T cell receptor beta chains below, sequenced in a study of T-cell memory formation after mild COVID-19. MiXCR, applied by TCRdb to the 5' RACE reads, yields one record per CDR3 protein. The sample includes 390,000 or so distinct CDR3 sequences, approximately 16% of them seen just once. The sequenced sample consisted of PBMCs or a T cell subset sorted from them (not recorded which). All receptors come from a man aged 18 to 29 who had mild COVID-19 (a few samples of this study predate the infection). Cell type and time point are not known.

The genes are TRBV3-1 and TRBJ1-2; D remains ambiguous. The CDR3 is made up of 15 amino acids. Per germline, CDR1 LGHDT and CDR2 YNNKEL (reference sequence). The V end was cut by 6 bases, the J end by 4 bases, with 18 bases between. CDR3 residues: CASSPPRAVRYGYTF. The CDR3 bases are TGTGCCAGCAGTCCTCCAAGGGCGGTTCGCTATGGCTACACCTTC. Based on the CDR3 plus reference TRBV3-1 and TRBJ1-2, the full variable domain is DTAVSQTPKYLVTQMGNDKSIKCEQNLGHDTMYWYKQDSKKFLKIMFSYNNKELIINETVPNRFSPKSPDKAHLNLHINSLELGDSAVYFCASSPPRAVRYGYTFGSGTRLTVV.

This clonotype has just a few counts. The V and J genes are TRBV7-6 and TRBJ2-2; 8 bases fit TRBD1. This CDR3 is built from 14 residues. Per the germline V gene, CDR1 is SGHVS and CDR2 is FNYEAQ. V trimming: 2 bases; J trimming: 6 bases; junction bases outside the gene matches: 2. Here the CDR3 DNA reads TGTGCCAGCAGCTTAAACAGGGGGGCCGGGGAGCTGTTTTTT. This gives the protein CASSLNRGAGELFF. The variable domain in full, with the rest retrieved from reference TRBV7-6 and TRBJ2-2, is GAGVSQSPRYKVTKRGQDVALRCDPISGHVSLYWYRQALGQGPEFLTYFNYEAQQDKSGLPNDRFSAERPEGSISTLTIQRTEQRDSAMYRCASSLNRGAGELFFGEGSRLTVL.

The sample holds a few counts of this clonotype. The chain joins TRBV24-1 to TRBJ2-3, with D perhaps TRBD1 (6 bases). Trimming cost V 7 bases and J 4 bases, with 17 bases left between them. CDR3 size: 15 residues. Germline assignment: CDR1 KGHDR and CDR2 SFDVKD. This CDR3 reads CATRGNRAGADTQYF. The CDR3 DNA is TGTGCCACCAGGGGAAACAGGGCTGGGGCAGATACGCAGTATTTT.

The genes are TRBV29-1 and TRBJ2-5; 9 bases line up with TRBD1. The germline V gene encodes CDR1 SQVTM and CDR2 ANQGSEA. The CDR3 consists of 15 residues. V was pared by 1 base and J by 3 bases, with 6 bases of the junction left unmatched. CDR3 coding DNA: TGCAGCGTTGAAGGGGACAGGGCCATGGAAGAGACCCAGTACTTC. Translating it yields CSVEGDRAMEETQYF.

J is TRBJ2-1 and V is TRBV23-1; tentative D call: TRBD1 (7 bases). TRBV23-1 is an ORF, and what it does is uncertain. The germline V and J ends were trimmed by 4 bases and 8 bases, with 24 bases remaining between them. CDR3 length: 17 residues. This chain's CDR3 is CASSRTTGGQKQDEQFF. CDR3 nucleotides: TGCGCCAGCAGTCGAACCACCGGGGGACAGAAACAGGATGAGCAGTTCTTC.

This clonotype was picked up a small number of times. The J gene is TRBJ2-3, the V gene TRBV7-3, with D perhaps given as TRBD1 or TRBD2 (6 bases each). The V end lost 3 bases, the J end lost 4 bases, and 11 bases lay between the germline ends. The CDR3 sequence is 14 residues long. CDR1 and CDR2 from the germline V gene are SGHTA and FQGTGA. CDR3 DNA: TGTGCCAGCAGCTTTGGGGGGCCGCCAGATACGCAGTATTTT. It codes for CASSFGGPPDTQYF.

The CDR3 is CASSLVGEFINYGYTF. CDR3 bases: TGTGCCAGCAGCTTAGTGGGGGAATTCATAAACTATGGCTACACCTTC. The V gene is TRBV7-6, the J gene TRBJ1-2, with a possible D match to TRBD1 (5 bases). Per germline, CDR1 SGHVS and CDR2 FNYEAQ. The CDR3 consists of 16 residues. Between the trimmed V and J ends, which lost 1 base and 2 bases, there was a span of 14 bases.

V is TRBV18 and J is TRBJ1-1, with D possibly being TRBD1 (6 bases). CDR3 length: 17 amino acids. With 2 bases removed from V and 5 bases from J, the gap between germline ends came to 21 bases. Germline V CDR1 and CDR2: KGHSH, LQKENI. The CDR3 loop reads CASSPAGAIGGGTEAFF. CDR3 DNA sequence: TGTGCCAGCTCACCAGCAGGGGCGATTGGGGGAGGGACTGAAGCTTTCTTT.

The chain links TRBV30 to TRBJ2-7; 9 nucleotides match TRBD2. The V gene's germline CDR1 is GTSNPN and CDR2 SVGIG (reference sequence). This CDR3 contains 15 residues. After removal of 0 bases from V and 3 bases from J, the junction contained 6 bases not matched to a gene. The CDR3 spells CAWSVPTAGGYEQYF. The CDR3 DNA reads TGTGCCTGGAGTGTACCGACAGCGGGGGGCTACGAGCAGTACTTC.

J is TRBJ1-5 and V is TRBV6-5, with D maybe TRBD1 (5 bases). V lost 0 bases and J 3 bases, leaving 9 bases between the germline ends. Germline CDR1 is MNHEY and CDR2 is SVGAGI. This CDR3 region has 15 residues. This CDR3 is CASSYSLDINQPQHF. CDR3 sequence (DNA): TGTGCCAGCAGTTACTCGCTGGACATCAATCAGCCCCAGCATTTT.

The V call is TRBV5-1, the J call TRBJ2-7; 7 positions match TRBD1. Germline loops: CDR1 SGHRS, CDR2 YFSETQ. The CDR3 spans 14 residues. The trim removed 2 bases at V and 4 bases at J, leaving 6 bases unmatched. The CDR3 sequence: CASSFLDRPYEQYF. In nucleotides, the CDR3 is TGCGCCAGCAGCTTCCTGGACAGGCCTTACGAGCAGTACTTC. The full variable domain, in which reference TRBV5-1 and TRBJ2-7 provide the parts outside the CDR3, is KAGVTQTPRYLIKTRGQQVTLSCSPISGHRSVSWYQQTPGQGLQFLFEYFSETQRNKGNFPGRFSGRQFSNSRSEMNVSTLELGDSALYLCASSFLDRPYEQYFGPGTRLTVT.

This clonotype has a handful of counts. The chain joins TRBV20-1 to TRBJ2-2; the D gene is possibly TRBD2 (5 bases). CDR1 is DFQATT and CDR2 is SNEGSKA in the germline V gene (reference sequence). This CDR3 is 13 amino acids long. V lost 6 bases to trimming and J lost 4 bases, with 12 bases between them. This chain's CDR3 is CSATGIGTGELFF. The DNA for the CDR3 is TGCAGTGCAACCGGGATCGGCACCGGGGAGCTGTTTTTT.

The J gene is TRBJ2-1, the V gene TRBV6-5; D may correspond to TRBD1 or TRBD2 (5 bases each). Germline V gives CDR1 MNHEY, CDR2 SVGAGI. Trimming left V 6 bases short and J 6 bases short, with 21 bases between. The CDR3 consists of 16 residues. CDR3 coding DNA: TGTGCCAGCAGGGACCTCGGGACGGGACCTCCCAATGAGCAGTTCTTC. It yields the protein CASRDLGTGPPNEQFF.

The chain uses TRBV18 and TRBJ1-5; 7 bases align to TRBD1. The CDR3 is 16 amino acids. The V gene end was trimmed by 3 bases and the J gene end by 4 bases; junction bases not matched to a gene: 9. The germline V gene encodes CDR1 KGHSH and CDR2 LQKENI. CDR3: CASSPFAGGGNQPQHF. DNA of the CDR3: TGTGCCAGCTCACCCTTCGCAGGGGGAGGGAATCAGCCCCAGCATTTT.

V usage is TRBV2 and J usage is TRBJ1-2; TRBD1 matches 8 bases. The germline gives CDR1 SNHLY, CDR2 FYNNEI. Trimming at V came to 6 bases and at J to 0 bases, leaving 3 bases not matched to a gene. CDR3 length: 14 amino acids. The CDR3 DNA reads TGTGCCAGCAGGGGGACAGGCGCTAACTATGGCTACACCTTC. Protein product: CASRGTGANYGYTF.

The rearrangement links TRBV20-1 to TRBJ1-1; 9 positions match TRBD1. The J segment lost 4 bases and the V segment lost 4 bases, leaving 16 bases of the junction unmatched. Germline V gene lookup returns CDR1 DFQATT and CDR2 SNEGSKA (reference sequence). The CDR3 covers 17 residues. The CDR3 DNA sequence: TGCAGTGCTACTGGAGCCGGGACAGGGCCCCCGAGCACTGAAGCTTTCTTT. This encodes CSATGAGTGPPSTEAFF.

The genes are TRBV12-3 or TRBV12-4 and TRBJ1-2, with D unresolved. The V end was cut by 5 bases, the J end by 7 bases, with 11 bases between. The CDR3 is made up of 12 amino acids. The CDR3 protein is CASSRDLVGYTF. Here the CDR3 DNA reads TGTGCCAGCAGTCGTGATTTGGTTGGCTACACCTTC.

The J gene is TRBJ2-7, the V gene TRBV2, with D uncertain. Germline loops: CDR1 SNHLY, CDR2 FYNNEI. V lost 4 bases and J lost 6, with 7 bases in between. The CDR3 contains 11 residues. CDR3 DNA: TGTGCCAGCAGTGTCCAATTCGAGCAGTACTTC. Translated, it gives CASSVQFEQYF.

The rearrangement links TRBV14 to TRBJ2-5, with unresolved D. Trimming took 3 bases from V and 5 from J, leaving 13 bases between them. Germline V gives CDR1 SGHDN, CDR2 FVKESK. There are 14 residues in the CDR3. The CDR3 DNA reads TGTGCCAGCAGCCAGGACGTAATAGGGGAGACCCAGTACTTC. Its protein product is CASSQDVIGETQYF.

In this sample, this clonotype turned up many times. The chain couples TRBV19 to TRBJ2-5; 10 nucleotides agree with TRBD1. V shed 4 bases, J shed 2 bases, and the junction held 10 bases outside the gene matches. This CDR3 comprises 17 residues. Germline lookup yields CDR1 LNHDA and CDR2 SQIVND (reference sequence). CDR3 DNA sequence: TGTGCCAGTAGTACGGGACAGGGGACAAGGGGACAAGAGACCCAGTACTTC. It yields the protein CASSTGQGTRGQETQYF.

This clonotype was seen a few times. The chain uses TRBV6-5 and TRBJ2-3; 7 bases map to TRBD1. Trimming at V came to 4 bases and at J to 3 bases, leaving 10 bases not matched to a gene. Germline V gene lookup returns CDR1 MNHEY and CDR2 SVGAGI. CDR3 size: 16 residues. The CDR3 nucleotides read TGTGCCAGCAGTTCCACAACAGGGGATAGGACAGATACGCAGTATTTT. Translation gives CASSSTTGDRTDTQYF.

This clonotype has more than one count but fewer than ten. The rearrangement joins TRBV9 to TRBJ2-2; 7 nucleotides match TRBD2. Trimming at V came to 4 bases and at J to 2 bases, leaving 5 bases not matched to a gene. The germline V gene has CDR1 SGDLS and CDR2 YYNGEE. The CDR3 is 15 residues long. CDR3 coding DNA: TGTGCCAGCAGCCAGGGAGGGTTTAACACCGGGGAGCTGTTTTTT. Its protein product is CASSQGGFNTGELFF.

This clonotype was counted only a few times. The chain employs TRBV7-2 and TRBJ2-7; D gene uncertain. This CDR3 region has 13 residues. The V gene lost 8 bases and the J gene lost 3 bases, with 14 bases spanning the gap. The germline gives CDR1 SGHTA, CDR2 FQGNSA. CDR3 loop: CASQARYLYEQYF. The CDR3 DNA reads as TGTGCCAGCCAAGCCCGATACCTCTACGAGCAGTACTTC.

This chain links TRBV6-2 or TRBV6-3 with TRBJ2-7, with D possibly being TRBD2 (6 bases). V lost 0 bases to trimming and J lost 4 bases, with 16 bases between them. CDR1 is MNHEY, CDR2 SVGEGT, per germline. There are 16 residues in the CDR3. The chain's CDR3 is CASSYSREVTAYEQYF. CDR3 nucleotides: TGTGCCAGCAGTTACTCGAGGGAGGTAACGGCGTACGAGCAGTACTTC.

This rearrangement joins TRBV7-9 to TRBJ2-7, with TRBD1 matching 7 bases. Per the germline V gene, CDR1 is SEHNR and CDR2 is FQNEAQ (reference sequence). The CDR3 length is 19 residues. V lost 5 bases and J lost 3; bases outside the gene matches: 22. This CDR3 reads CASSPPLTGDRDRYYEQYF. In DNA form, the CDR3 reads TGTGCCAGCAGCCCCCCTCTAACTGGAGACCGGGACAGATACTACGAGCAGTACTTC.